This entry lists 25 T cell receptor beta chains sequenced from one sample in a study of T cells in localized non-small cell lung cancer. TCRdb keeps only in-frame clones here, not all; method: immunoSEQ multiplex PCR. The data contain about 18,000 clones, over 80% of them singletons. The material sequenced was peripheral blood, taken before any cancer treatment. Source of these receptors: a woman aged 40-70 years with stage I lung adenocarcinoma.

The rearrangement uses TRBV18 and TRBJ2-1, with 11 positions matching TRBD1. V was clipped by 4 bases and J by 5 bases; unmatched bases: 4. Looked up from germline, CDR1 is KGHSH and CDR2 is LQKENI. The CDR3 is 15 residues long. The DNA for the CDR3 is TGTGCCAGCTCACAAGGACAGGGGGCCCACAATGAGCAGTTCTTC. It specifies CASSQGQGAHNEQFF. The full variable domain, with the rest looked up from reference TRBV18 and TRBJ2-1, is NAGVMQNPRHLVRRRGQEARLRCSPMKGHSHVYWYRQLPEEGLKFMVYLQKENIIDESGMPKERFSAEFPKEGPSILRIQQVVRGDSAAYFCASSQGQGAHNEQFFGPGTRLTVL.

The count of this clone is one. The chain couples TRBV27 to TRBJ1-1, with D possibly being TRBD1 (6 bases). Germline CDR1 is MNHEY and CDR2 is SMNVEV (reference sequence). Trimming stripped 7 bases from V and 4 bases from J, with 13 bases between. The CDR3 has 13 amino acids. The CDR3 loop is CASKDRTLTEAFF. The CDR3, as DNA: TGTGCCAGCAAGGACAGAACCCTCACTGAAGCTTTCTTT.

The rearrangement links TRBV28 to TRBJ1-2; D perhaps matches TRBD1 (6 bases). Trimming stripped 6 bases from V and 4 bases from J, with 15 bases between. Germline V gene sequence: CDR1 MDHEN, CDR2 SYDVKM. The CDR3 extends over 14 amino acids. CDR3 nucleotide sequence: TGTGCCAGCAGGGCGGGGGGGGCATCCTATGGCTACACCTTC. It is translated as CASRAGGASYGYTF.

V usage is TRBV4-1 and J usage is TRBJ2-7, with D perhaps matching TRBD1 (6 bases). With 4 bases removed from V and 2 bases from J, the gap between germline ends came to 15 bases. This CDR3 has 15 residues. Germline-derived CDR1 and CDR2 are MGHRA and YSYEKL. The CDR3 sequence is CASSLNQGSTYEQYF. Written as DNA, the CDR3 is TGCGCCAGCAGCCTCAATCAGGGGTCCACCTACGAGCAGTACTTC.

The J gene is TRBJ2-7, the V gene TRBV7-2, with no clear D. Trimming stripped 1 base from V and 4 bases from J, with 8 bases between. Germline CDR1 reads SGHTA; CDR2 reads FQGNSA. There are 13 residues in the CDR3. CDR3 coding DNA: TGTGCCAGCAGCTTAGAGGCAGAATACGAGCAGTACTTC. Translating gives CASSLEAEYEQYF.

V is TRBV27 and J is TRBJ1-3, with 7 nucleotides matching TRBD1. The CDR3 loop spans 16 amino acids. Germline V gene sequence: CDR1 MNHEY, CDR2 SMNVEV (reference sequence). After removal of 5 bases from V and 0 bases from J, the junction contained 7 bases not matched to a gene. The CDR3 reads CASSTGQPDSGNTIYF. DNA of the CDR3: TGTGCCAGCAGTACGGGACAGCCCGACTCTGGAAACACCATATATTTT.

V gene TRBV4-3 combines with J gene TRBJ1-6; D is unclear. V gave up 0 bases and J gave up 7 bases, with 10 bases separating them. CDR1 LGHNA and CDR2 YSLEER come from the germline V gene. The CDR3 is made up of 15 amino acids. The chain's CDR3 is CASSQEDQVNSPLHF. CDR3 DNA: TGCGCCAGCAGCCAAGAGGACCAGGTGAATTCACCCCTCCACTTT.

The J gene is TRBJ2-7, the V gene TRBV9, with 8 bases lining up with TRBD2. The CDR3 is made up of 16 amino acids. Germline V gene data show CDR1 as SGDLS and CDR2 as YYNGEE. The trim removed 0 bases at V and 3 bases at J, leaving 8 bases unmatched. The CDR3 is CASSVDPTSGSYEQYF. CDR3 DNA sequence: TGTGCCAGCAGCGTAGATCCCACTAGCGGCAGCTACGAGCAGTACTTC.

The CDR3 protein is CASSTEQGAPTEAFF. CDR3 nucleotides: TGTGCCAGCAGCACCGAACAGGGGGCCCCGACTGAAGCTTTCTTT. The chain has TRBV11-3 and TRBJ1-1; 9 bases align to TRBD1. CDR1 and CDR2 (germline): SGHNT, YENEEA. Trimming took 5 bases from V and 5 from J; bases not matched to a gene: 9. The length of the CDR3 is 15 residues.

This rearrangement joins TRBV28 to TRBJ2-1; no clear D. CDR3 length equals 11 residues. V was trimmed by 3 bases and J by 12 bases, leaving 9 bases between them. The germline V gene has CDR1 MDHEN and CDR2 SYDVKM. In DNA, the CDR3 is TGTGCCAGCAGTTTGACTCGGTGGCAGTTCTTC. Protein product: CASSLTRWQFF.

CDR3 sequence (DNA): TGTGCCAGTATCACTAGCGACAGCAATCAGCCCCAGCATTTT. Protein: CASITSDSNQPQHF. This sequence joins TRBV19 and TRBJ1-5; D unresolved. CDR1 LNHDA and CDR2 SQIVND come from the germline V gene (reference sequence). CDR3 length: 14 residues. V was cut by 7 bases and J by 1 base, with 11 bases left in between.

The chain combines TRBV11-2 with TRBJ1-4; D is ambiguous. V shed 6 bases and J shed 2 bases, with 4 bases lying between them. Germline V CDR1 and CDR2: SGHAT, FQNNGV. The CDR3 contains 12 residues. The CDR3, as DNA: TGTGCCAGCAGACAGACTAATGAAAAACTGTTTTTT. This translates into CASRQTNEKLFF.

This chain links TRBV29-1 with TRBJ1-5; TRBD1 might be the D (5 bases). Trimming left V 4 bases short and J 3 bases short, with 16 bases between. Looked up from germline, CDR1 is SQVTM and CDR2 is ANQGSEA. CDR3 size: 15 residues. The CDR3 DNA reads TGCAGCGTTGGGGACCCTGGGGGGTCCAATCAGCCCCAGCATTTT. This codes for CSVGDPGGSNQPQHF.

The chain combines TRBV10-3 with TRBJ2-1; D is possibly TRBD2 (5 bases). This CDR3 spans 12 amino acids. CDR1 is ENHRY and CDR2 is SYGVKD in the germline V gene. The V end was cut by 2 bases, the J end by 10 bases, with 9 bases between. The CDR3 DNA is TGTGCCATCAGTGAGGGGCGGGCGGAGCAGTTCTTC. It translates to CAISEGRAEQFF.

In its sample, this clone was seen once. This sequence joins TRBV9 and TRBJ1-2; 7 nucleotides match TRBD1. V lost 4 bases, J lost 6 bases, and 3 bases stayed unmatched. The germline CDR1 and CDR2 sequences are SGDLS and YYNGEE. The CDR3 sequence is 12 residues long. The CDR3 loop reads CASSLGQNGYTF. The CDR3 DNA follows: TGTGCCAGCAGCCTGGGACAGAATGGCTACACCTTC.

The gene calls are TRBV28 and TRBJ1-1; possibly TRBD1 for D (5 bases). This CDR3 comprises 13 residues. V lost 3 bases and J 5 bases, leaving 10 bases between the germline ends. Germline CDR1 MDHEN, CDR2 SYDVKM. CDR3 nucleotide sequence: TGTGCCAGCAGTTTTCAGGGAAGTACTGAAGCTTTCTTT. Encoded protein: CASSFQGSTEAFF.

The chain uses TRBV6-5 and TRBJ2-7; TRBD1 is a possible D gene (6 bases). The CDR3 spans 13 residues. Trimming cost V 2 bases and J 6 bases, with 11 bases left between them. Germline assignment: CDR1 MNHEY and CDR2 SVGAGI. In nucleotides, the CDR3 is TGTGCCAGCAGTTACGAGGCAGGGGCCGAGCAGTACTTC. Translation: CASSYEAGAEQYF.

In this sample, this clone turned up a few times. Written as DNA, the CDR3 is TGTGCCTGGAGTGACAGCTTAGGGGGTCAGACAGGGTTTGAGGAGACCCAGTACTTC. Its protein product is CAWSDSLGGQTGFEETQYF. The chain couples TRBV30 to TRBJ2-5, with 7 bases aligning to TRBD1. V trimming: 1 base; J trimming: 5 bases; junction bases outside the gene matches: 22. The CDR3 runs 19 residues. Germline values: CDR1 GTSNPN, CDR2 SVGIG (reference sequence).

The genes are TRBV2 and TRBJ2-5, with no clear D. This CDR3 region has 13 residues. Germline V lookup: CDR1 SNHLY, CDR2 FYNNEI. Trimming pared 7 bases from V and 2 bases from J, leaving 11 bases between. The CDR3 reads CASNYIVQETQYF. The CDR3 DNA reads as TGTGCCAGCAATTATATCGTGCAAGAGACCCAGTACTTC.

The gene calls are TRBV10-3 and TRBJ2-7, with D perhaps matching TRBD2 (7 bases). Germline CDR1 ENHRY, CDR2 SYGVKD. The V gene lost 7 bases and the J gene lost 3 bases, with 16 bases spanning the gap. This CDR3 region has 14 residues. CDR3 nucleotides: TGTGCCATCAAGTGGCGGGGGCTGATCTACGAGCAGTACTTC. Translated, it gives CAIKWRGLIYEQYF.

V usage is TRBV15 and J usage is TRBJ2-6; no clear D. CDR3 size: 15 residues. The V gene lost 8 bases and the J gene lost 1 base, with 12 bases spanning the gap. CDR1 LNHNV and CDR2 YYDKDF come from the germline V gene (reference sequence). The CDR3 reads CATGSSGSGANVLTF. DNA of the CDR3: TGTGCCACCGGGTCTTCAGGATCTGGGGCCAACGTCCTGACTTTC.

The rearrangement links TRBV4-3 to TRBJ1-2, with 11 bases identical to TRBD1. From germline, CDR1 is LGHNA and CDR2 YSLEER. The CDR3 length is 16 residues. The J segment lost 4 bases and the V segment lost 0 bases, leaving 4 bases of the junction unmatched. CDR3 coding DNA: TGCGCCAGCAGCCAAGACCGGGACAGGGGGTTCTATGGCTACACCTTC. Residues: CASSQDRDRGFYGYTF.

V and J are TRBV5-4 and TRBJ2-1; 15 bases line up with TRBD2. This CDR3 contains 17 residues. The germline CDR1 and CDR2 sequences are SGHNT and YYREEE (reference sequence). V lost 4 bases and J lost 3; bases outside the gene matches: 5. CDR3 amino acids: CASSPGLAGGLYNEQFF. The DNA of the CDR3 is TGTGCCAGCAGCCCGGGACTAGCGGGAGGTCTCTACAATGAGCAGTTCTTC.

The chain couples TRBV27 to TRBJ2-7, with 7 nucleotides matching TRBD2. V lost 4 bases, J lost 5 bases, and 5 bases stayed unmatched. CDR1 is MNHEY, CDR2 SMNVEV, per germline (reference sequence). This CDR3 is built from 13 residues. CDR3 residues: CASSYTRGDEQYF. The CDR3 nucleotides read TGTGCCAGCAGTTACACCCGGGGGGACGAGCAGTACTTC.

The CDR3 DNA follows: TGTGCCAGCAGTCAAGGGACAGGGTCGACTGAAGCTTTCTTT. Its translation: CASSQGTGSTEAFF. The chain recombines TRBV6-5 with TRBJ1-1; TRBD1 matches at 9 bases. V gave up 5 bases and J gave up 5 bases; unmatched junction bases: 6. Germline assignment: CDR1 MNHEY and CDR2 SVGAGI. The CDR3 runs 14 residues.